Below are 18 T cell receptor beta chains sequenced from a single sample in a study of control samples from healthy donors and cancer patients. The repertoire was sequenced with immunoSEQ multiplex PCR; TCRdb's copy has only in-frame clones and lacks some. The sample includes roughly 120,000 clones, around nine tenths seen only once; the top ten take approximately 15%. Sequences were obtained from blood. Receptors originate from a woman in her 50s in good health.

The V gene is TRBV11-2, the J gene TRBJ1-5; D remains unclear. CDR3 size: 16 residues. CDR1 and CDR2 (germline): SGHAT, FQNNGV. With 3 bases removed from V and 0 bases from J, the gap between germline ends came to 12 bases. The DNA for the CDR3 is TGTGCCAGCAGCTTGGGAACTTCTTATAGCAATCAGCCCCAGCATTTT. Its protein is CASSLGTSYSNQPQHF.

The chain recombines TRBV9 with TRBJ1-5, with TRBD1 as a possible D gene (5 bases). V shed 3 bases and J shed 1 base, with 11 bases lying between them. The CDR3 contains 15 residues. Germline values: CDR1 SGDLS, CDR2 YYNGEE. The CDR3 sequence is CASSAQGESNQPQHF. In DNA, the CDR3 is TGTGCCAGCAGCGCCCAGGGTGAGAGCAATCAGCCCCAGCATTTT.

CDR3 nucleotide sequence: TGTGCCAGCAGTTACTCGAACCAGGGCCAGTACTTC. Encoded protein: CASSYSNQGQYF. This chain joins TRBV6-6 and TRBJ2-5; perhaps TRBD1 as D (5 bases). V lost 0 bases, J lost 10 bases, and 9 bases lay in between. The CDR3 contains 12 residues. CDR1 and CDR2 from the germline V gene are MNHNY and SVGAGI (reference sequence).

The chain combines TRBV19 with TRBJ1-2; the match to TRBD1 covers 7 bases. Germline CDR1 reads LNHDA; CDR2 reads SQIVND (reference sequence). J was trimmed by 5 bases and V by 5 bases; bases with no gene match: 2. CDR3 length equals 12 residues. The CDR3 DNA reads TGTGCCAGTAGTCCACAGGGGTATGGCTACACCTTC. Protein sequence: CASSPQGYGYTF. Together with reference TRBV19 and TRBJ1-2, the CDR3 gives the full variable domain: DGGITQSPKYLFRKEGQNVTLSCEQNLNHDAMYWYRQDPGQGLRLIYYSQIVNDFQKGDIAEGYSVSREKKESFPLTVTSAQKNPTAFYLCASSPQGYGYTFGSGTRLTVV.

The chain uses TRBV10-3 and TRBJ2-5; 8 nucleotides match TRBD1. The junction had 8 bases not matched to a gene; V was cut back by 4 bases and J by 4 bases. The CDR3 loop spans 15 amino acids. Germline V gives CDR1 ENHRY, CDR2 SYGVKD. The CDR3 region is CAISGPGQAGETQYF. The CDR3 DNA follows: TGTGCCATCAGTGGACCGGGACAGGCAGGAGAGACCCAGTACTTC.

The genes are TRBV6-5 and TRBJ1-2; D uncertain. V shed 6 bases and J shed 1 base, with 9 bases lying between them. The CDR3 length is 13 residues. Germline lookup yields CDR1 MNHEY and CDR2 SVGAGI. The CDR3 is CASSSYSNYGYTF. In nucleotides, the CDR3 is TGTGCCAGCAGCTCATACAGTAACTATGGCTACACCTTC.

The rearrangement uses TRBV11-2 and TRBJ2-3; D is unresolved. Germline loops: CDR1 SGHAT, CDR2 FQNNGV. The CDR3 length is 13 residues. V was pared by 5 bases and J by 6 bases, with 12 bases between. This CDR3 is CASSLNSPDTQYF. Written as DNA, the CDR3 is TGTGCCAGCAGCCTTAACTCCCCGGATACGCAGTATTTT.

V usage is TRBV30 and J usage is TRBJ1-6; D is undetermined. The CDR3 contains 15 residues. CDR1 is GTSNPN and CDR2 is SVGIG in the germline V gene (reference sequence). V was pared by 0 bases and J by 6 bases, with 12 bases between. CDR3 in DNA: TGTGCCTGGAGTGTTGGTTTCGGCCGTAATTCACCCCTCCACTTT. It translates to CAWSVGFGRNSPLHF. Full variable domain (remainder filled in from reference TRBV30 and TRBJ1-6): SQTIHQWPATLVQPVGSPLSLECTVEGTSNPNLYWYRQAAGRGLQLLFYSVGIGQISSEVPQNLSASRPQDRQFILSSKKLLLSDSGFYLCAWSVGFGRNSPLHFGNGTRLTVT.

The rearrangement uses TRBV30 and TRBJ2-3; TRBD2 might be the D (6 bases). Germline V gene lookup returns CDR1 GTSNPN and CDR2 SVGIG (reference sequence). The CDR3 has 10 residues. V was cut by 5 bases and J by 8 bases, with 8 bases left in between. The CDR3 region is CAWAGSTQYF. The CDR3 DNA reads TGTGCCTGGGCGGGGAGTACGCAGTATTTT.

The rearrangement links TRBV6-5 to TRBJ2-1, with unresolved D. From germline, CDR1 is MNHEY and CDR2 SVGAGI. Trimming shortened V by 5 bases and J by 7 bases, and 12 bases separated the two germline ends. The CDR3 has 13 amino acids. CDR3 DNA sequence: TGTGCCAGCAGTCCAATTCAACCGAATGAGCAGTTCTTC. Its protein is CASSPIQPNEQFF.

J is TRBJ1-1 and V is TRBV7-9; 10 nucleotides line up with TRBD1. The CDR3 sequence is 15 residues long. Germline V gene data show CDR1 as SEHNR and CDR2 as FQNEAQ (reference sequence). The junction had 10 bases not matched to a gene; V was cut back by 5 bases and J by 7 bases. The CDR3 DNA is TGTGCCAGCAGCCGGTCCCGGACAGGGGGAGGTGAAGCTTTCTTT. Translating gives CASSRSRTGGGEAFF.

The gene calls are TRBV12-5 and TRBJ2-2; 9 positions match TRBD1. CDR1 and CDR2 from the germline V gene are LGHNT and FRNRAP. The CDR3 runs to 16 residues. The V and J ends lost 8 bases and 1 base, in that order; junction bases with no gene match: 8. CDR3 protein: CASFSDRGVNTGELFF. CDR3 DNA sequence: TGTGCTAGTTTTTCCGACAGGGGGGTGAACACCGGGGAGCTGTTTTTT.

The CDR3 sequence: CASSSYRDRAWLGMNTEAFF. The CDR3 coding sequence is TGTGCCAGTAGTTCATACCGGGACAGGGCATGGCTTGGGATGAACACTGAAGCTTTCTTT. The chain uses TRBV19 and TRBJ1-1, with 9 bases lining up with TRBD1. V was clipped by 5 bases and J by 0 bases; unmatched bases: 19. The CDR3 has 20 residues. In germline, CDR1 is LNHDA, CDR2 SQIVND (reference sequence).

The J gene is TRBJ2-5, the V gene TRBV30; 7 positions agree with TRBD1. Germline-derived CDR1 and CDR2 are GTSNPN and SVGIG (reference sequence). V shed 6 bases, J shed 2 bases, and the junction held 9 bases outside the gene matches. There are 14 residues in the CDR3. The CDR3: CACKEQGIQETQYF. CDR3 sequence (DNA): TGTGCCTGCAAAGAACAGGGGATTCAAGAGACCCAGTACTTC.

This clone occurred a few times. The rearrangement links TRBV5-1 to TRBJ2-3; D is perhaps TRBD2 (6 bases). CDR3 length: 14 residues. Germline V gene sequence: CDR1 SGHRS, CDR2 YFSETQ. V gave up 0 bases and J gave up 3 bases, with 8 bases separating them. CDR3 bases: TGCGCCAGCAGCTTGGATGGGAGGACAGATACGCAGTATTTT. Residues: CASSLDGRTDTQYF.

The V call is TRBV5-1, the J call TRBJ1-6; D is unclear. The CDR3 consists of 15 residues. Trimming took 6 bases from V and 6 from J, leaving 16 bases between them. The germline V gene encodes CDR1 SGHRS and CDR2 YFSETQ. The CDR3 region is CASNSEPATNSPLHF. The DNA for the CDR3 is TGCGCCAGCAACTCAGAACCCGCTACTAATTCACCCCTCCACTTT.

A few counts support this clone. This chain links TRBV30 with TRBJ1-3, with a possible D match to TRBD1 (6 bases). CDR1 is GTSNPN, CDR2 SVGIG, per germline (reference sequence). The V gene lost 3 bases and the J gene lost 0 bases, with 15 bases spanning the gap. CDR3 length: 16 amino acids. CDR3: CAWSPQGGSSGNTIYF. The CDR3, as DNA: TGTGCCTGGAGCCCTCAAGGGGGGTCCTCTGGAAACACCATATATTTT.

The V gene is TRBV18, the J gene TRBJ2-5, with D unclear. The CDR3 sequence is 12 residues long. Germline V gene lookup returns CDR1 KGHSH and CDR2 LQKENI. V was cut by 3 bases and J by 3 bases, with 5 bases left in between. CDR3 residues: CASSPEKETQYF. CDR3 bases: TGTGCCAGCTCACCGGAGAAAGAGACCCAGTACTTC.